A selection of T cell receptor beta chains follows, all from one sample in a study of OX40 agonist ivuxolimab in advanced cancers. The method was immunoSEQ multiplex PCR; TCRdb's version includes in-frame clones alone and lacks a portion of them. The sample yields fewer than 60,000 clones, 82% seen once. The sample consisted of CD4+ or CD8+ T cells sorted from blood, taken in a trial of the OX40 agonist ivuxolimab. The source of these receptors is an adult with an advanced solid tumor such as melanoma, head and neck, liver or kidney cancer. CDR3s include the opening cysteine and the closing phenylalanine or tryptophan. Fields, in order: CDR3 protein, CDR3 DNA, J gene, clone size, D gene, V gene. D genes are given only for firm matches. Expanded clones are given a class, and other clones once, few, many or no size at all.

CDR3: CASSPDRSETQYF
DNA: TGTGCCAGCTCCCCCGACCGCTCAGAGACCCAGTACTTC
J: TRBJ2-5
size: .
D: .
V: TRBV18

CDR3: CASSLPGTHGYTF
DNA: TGTGCCAGCAGCTTACCAGGGACCCATGGCTACACCTTC
J: TRBJ1-2
size: .
D: .
V: TRBV11-1

CDR3: CASSSLTREYQPQHF
DNA: TGTGCCAGCAGCTCCCTCACAAGGGAGTATCAGCCCCAGCATTTT
J: TRBJ1-5
size: once
D: .
V: TRBV28

CDR3: CASSYEGANNSPLHF
DNA: TGTGCCAGCAGTTACGAGGGGGCGAATAATTCACCCCTCCACTTT
J: TRBJ1-6
size: .
D: TRBD1
V: TRBV6-5

CDR3: CASSLDHVSGELFF
DNA: TGTGCCAGCAGCTTAGATCACGTCTCCGGGGAGCTGTTTTTT
J: TRBJ2-2
size: few
D: .
V: TRBV11-3

CDR3: CASRRPGQPYNEQFF
DNA: TGTGCCAGCAGAAGACCGGGACAGCCCTACAATGAGCAGTTCTTC
J: TRBJ2-1
size: once
D: TRBD1
V: TRBV6-6

CDR3: CASSSQGMEYEQYF
DNA: TGCGCCAGCAGCTCCCAAGGGATGGAGTACGAGCAGTACTTC
J: TRBJ2-7
size: .
D: .
V: TRBV5-1

CDR3: CASSLLAGSEQFF
DNA: TGTGCCAGCAGTCTACTAGCTGGGAGTGAGCAGTTCTTC
J: TRBJ2-1
size: .
D: .
V: TRBV6-1

CDR3: CASSHDFRGTGNTIYF
DNA: TGTGCCAGCAGCCACGACTTTAGGGGGACTGGAAACACCATATATTTT
J: TRBJ1-3
size: .
D: .
V: TRBV4-2

CDR3: CASSTRGNPYEQYF
DNA: TGTGCCAGCAGTACCCGTGGGAACCCCTACGAGCAGTACTTC
J: TRBJ2-7
size: .
D: .
V: TRBV27

CDR3: CASSSSIVPGQGARGYTF
DNA: TGCGCCAGCAGCTCGTCTATCGTTCCGGGACAGGGGGCGAGGGGCTACACCTTC
J: TRBJ1-2
size: .
D: TRBD1
V: TRBV4-1

CDR3: CASSSSSDAALIEQYF
DNA: TGTGCCAGCAGTTCTTCAAGCGACGCCGCGTTGATTGAGCAGTACTTC
J: TRBJ2-7
size: .
D: .
V: TRBV27

CDR3: CASSLGGRPDTEAFF
DNA: TGTGCCAGCAGCTTAGGTGGCCGGCCCGACACTGAAGCTTTCTTT
J: TRBJ1-1
size: .
D: .
V: TRBV7-2

CDR3: CASSLSAGTGAHETQYF
DNA: TGCGCCAGCAGCTTGTCAGCCGGGACAGGGGCCCATGAGACCCAGTACTTC
J: TRBJ2-5
size: few
D: TRBD1
V: TRBV5-1

CDR3: CASSGGGEQYF
DNA: TGTGCCAGCAGCGGAGGGGGTGAGCAGTACTTC
J: TRBJ2-7
size: .
D: .
V: TRBV7-2

CDR3: CASRGLENTGELFF
DNA: TGTGCCAGCAGGGGACTAGAAAACACCGGGGAGCTGTTTTTT
J: TRBJ2-2
size: .
D: TRBD2
V: TRBV2

CDR3: CASSPTGDSNQPQHF
DNA: TGTGCCAGCTCACCGACAGGGGATAGCAATCAGCCCCAGCATTTT
J: TRBJ1-5
size: .
D: TRBD1
V: TRBV18

CDR3: CASSPETSGRTGELFF
DNA: TGTGCCAGCTCACCCGAGACTAGCGGGAGAACCGGGGAGCTGTTTTTT
J: TRBJ2-2
size: .
D: TRBD2
V: TRBV18

CDR3: CASRGTASSYEQYF
DNA: TGTGCCAGCAGGGGGACGGCGAGCTCCTACGAGCAGTACTTC
J: TRBJ2-7
size: .
D: .
V: TRBV5-5

CDR3: CASSPRGASTDTQYF
DNA: TGTGCCAGCAGCCCTAGGGGGGCTAGCACAGATACGCAGTATTTT
J: TRBJ2-3
size: .
D: .
V: TRBV5-5

CDR3: CASSKSPSGESYEQYF
DNA: TGTGCCAGCAGCAAAAGTCCGAGCGGAGAGAGCTACGAGCAGTACTTC
J: TRBJ2-7
size: .
D: .
V: TRBV21-1

CDR3: CASSPLTGGPTGELFF
DNA: TGCGCCAGCAGCCCGTTGACGGGAGGGCCTACCGGGGAGCTGTTTTTT
J: TRBJ2-2
size: .
D: TRBD2
V: TRBV5-1

CDR3: CASSISKTQYF
DNA: TGTGCCAGTAGTATTAGCAAGACCCAGTACTTC
J: TRBJ2-5
size: .
D: .
V: TRBV19

CDR3: CASSITTGVGNSPLHF
DNA: TGTGCCAGCAGTATCACCACAGGGGTAGGGAATTCACCCCTCCACTTT
J: TRBJ1-6
size: .
D: TRBD1
V: TRBV28

CDR3: CASSIHARQGDGYTF
DNA: TGTGCCAGCAGTATACACGCCCGACAGGGGGATGGCTACACCTTC
J: TRBJ1-2
size: .
D: TRBD1
V: TRBV27

CDR3: CASSGLAGVPNYNEQFF
DNA: TGCGCCAGCAGCGGCCTAGCGGGAGTACCCAACTACAATGAGCAGTTCTTC
J: TRBJ2-1
size: .
D: TRBD2
V: TRBV5-1

CDR3: CASSISRDRRSPLHF
DNA: TGTGCCAGTAGTATAAGTAGGGACCGAAGGTCACCCCTCCACTTT
J: TRBJ1-6
size: .
D: .
V: TRBV19

CDR3: CASGAPQAGLGSDTQYF
DNA: TGTGCCAGCGGTGCCCCGCAGGCGGGACTCGGTTCAGATACGCAGTATTTT
J: TRBJ2-3
size: .
D: .
V: TRBV28

CDR3: CASSQGQRNYGYTF
DNA: TGTGCCAGCTCACAGGGACAGAGGAACTATGGCTACACCTTC
J: TRBJ1-2
size: .
D: TRBD1
V: TRBV18

CDR3: CASSPGAGGRETQYF
DNA: TGTGCCAGCAGCCCTGGGGCAGGGGGCCGCGAGACCCAGTACTTC
J: TRBJ2-5
size: .
D: TRBD1
V: TRBV5-6

CDR3: CASSWTGVNTEAFF
DNA: TGTGCCAGCAGTTGGACAGGGGTGAACACTGAAGCTTTCTTT
J: TRBJ1-1
size: .
D: TRBD1
V: TRBV6-5

CDR3: CASSLSQNTEAFF
DNA: TGTGCCAGCAGCTTGAGTCAGAACACTGAAGCTTTCTTT
J: TRBJ1-1
size: .
D: .
V: TRBV5-4

CDR3: CASSVGFQETQYF
DNA: TGTGCCAGCAGCGTGGGCTTCCAAGAGACCCAGTACTTC
J: TRBJ2-5
size: .
D: .
V: TRBV9

CDR3: CASSHDPSGNEQFF
DNA: TGTGCCAGCAGCCACGACCCGAGTGGCAATGAGCAGTTCTTC
J: TRBJ2-1
size: .
D: .
V: TRBV11-2

CDR3: CASSQDGKRQPQHF
DNA: TGTGCCAGCAGCCAAGATGGAAAGAGACAGCCCCAGCATTTT
J: TRBJ1-5
size: once
D: .
V: TRBV5-4

CDR3: CASSFQGTGTDTQYF
DNA: TGTGCCAGCAGCTTTCAGGGGACAGGCACAGATACGCAGTATTTT
J: TRBJ2-3
size: .
D: TRBD1
V: TRBV7-9

CDR3: CASSLTPNEQFF
DNA: TGTGCCAGCAGCCTCACCCCCAATGAGCAGTTCTTC
J: TRBJ2-1
size: .
D: .
V: TRBV7-2

CDR3: CASSSVASGRPEQFF
DNA: TGTGCCAGCAGCTCTGTGGCTAGCGGGAGGCCAGAGCAGTTCTTC
J: TRBJ2-1
size: .
D: TRBD2
V: TRBV7-2

CDR3: CASSPNRDTEAFF
DNA: TGTGCCAGCTCACCCAACCGGGACACTGAAGCTTTCTTT
J: TRBJ1-1
size: .
D: .
V: TRBV18

CDR3: CASSERLPGHEQFF
DNA: TGTGCCAGCAGTGAAAGGCTCCCAGGGCATGAGCAGTTCTTC
J: TRBJ2-1
size: .
D: .
V: TRBV2

CDR3: CAWSLGGSDTQYF
DNA: TGTGCCTGGAGTCTTGGTGGGTCAGATACGCAGTATTTT
J: TRBJ2-3
size: .
D: .
V: TRBV30

CDR3: CASSGEAGLNTEAFF
DNA: TGTGCCAGCAGTGGTGAGGCAGGACTGAACACTGAAGCTTTCTTT
J: TRBJ1-1
size: few
D: .
V: TRBV2

CDR3: CASSLSQGSNQPQHF
DNA: TGTGCCAGCAGCTTGAGTCAGGGAAGCAATCAGCCCCAGCATTTT
J: TRBJ1-5
size: .
D: .
V: TRBV11-2

CDR3: CASSKGLAGDFSETQYF
DNA: TGTGCCAGCAGCAAAGGACTAGCGGGAGATTTTTCGGAGACCCAGTACTTC
J: TRBJ2-5
size: .
D: TRBD2
V: TRBV11-2

CDR3: CATSRDLRESYGYTF
DNA: TGTGCCACCAGCAGAGATTTAAGGGAGAGCTATGGCTACACCTTC
J: TRBJ1-2
size: .
D: .
V: TRBV15

CDR3: CASSQEWGGAETQYF
DNA: TGCGCCAGCAGCCAAGAGTGGGGGGGGGCTGAGACCCAGTACTTC
J: TRBJ2-5
size: .
D: .
V: TRBV4-3

CDR3: CASRGLDEQYF
DNA: TGTGCCAGCAGAGGGCTAGACGAGCAGTACTTC
J: TRBJ2-7
size: .
D: .
V: TRBV6-1

CDR3: CASSRVLQGRGGYTF
DNA: TGTGCCAGCAGCCGTGTTCTACAGGGACGAGGGGGCTACACCTTC
J: TRBJ1-2
size: .
D: .
V: TRBV5-8

CDR3: CATSKEGALGYTF
DNA: TGTGCCACCAGCAAGGAGGGGGCGCTGGGCTACACCTTC
J: TRBJ1-2
size: .
D: TRBD1
V: TRBV15

CDR3: CASSLGTNYEQYF
DNA: TGTGCCAGCAGCCTTGGGACCAACTACGAGCAGTACTTC
J: TRBJ2-7
size: once
D: .
V: TRBV4-2

CDR3: CASSPSSEEQFF
DNA: TGTGCCAGCTCACCAAGTTCCGAGGAGCAGTTCTTC
J: TRBJ2-1
size: .
D: .
V: TRBV18

CDR3: CASYGTSSSEQFF
DNA: TGCGCCAGCTACGGGACTAGCTCTTCTGAGCAGTTCTTC
J: TRBJ2-1
size: .
D: TRBD2
V: TRBV5-1

CDR3: CASSRVGDTQYF
DNA: TGTGCCAGCAGTAGGGTTGGAGATACGCAGTATTTT
J: TRBJ2-3
size: .
D: .
V: TRBV11-3